This record looks at one TCR beta chain sequence and its context. What it recognizes is unknown. Study-wide results and caveats: The larger cohort examined one V-J beta rearrangement, not whole repertoires. In terms of TCR gene usage, tumor memory CD4+ T cells clustered together with blood and lymph node memory CD4+ cells, as well as with lymph node naive CD4+ cells. Tumor Treg TCRs overlapped most with tumor naive CD4+ cells.

This CDR3 is 15 amino acids long. Trimming cost V 0 bases and J 4 bases, with 13 bases left between them. Germline V gene lookup returns CDR1 SGHRS and CDR2 YFSETQ. Cells sorted as Tregs were CD4+, CD25+ and CD127-/low. Constant-region reverse primers amplified full-length variable regions, followed by semi-nested Nested Universal Primer A PCR. TCRdb analysed the 5' RACE reads with MiXCR anew, one entry per CDR3 protein. The sample contains roughly 58,000 distinct CDR3 sequences, about 20% of which appear only once. The specimen was tumor-infiltrating Tregs sorted from the breast tumor. This receptor was obtained from a female donor with breast cancer. The chain joins TRBV5-1 to TRBJ1-2; a possible D gene is TRBD1 (5 bases). The CDR3 coding sequence is TGCGCCAGCAGCTTGGGGTTGGGGCAGAGCTATGGCTACACCTTC. Translation: CASSLGLGQSYGYTF.